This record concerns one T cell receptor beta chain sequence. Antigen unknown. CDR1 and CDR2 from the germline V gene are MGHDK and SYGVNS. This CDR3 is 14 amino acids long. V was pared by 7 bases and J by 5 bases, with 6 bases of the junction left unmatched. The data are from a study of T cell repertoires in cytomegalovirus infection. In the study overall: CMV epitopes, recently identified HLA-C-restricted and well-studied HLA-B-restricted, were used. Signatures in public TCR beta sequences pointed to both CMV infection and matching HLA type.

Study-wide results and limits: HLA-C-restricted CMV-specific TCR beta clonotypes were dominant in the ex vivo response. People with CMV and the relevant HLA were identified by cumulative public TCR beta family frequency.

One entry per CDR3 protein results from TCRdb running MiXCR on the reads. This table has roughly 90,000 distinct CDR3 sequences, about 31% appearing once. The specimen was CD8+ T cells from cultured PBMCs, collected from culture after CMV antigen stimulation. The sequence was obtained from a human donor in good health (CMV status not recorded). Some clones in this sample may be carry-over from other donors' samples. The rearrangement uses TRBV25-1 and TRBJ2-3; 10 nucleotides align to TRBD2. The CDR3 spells CASNSGGWVDTQYF. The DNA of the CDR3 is TGTGCCAGCAATAGCGGGGGGTGGGTAGATACGCAGTATTTT.